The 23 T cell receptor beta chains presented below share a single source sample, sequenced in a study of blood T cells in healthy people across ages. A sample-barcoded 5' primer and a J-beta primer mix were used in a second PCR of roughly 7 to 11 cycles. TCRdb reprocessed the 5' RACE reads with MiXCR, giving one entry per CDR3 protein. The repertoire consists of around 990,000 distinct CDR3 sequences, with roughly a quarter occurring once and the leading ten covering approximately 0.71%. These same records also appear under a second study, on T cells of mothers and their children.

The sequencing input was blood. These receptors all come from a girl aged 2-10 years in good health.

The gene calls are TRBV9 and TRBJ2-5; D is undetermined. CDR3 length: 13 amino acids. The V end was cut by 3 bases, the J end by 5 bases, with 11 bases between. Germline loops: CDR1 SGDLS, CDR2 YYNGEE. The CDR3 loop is CASSGRDGETQYF. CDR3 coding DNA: TGTGCCAGCAGCGGGCGAGACGGGGAGACCCAGTACTTC.

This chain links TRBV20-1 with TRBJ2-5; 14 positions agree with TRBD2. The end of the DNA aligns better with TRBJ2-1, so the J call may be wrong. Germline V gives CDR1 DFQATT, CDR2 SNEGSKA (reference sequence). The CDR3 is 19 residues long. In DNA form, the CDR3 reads TGCAGTGCTAGAGACCCCACCGGGACTAGCGGGAGTCTAGGAGATGAGCAGTTCTTC. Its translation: CSARDPTGTSGSLGDEQFF.

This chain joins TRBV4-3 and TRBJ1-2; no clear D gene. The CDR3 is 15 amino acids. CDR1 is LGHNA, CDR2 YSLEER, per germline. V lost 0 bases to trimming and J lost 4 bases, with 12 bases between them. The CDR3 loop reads CASSQEKAGSYGYTF. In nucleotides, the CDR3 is TGCGCCAGCAGCCAAGAGAAAGCAGGATCCTATGGCTACACCTTC.

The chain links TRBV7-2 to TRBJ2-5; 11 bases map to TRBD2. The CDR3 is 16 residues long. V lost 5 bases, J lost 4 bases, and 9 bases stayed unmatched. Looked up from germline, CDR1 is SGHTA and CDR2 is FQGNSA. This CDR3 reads CASSPQLAGDPETQYF. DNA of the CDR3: TGTGCCAGCAGCCCGCAACTAGCGGGGGACCCAGAGACCCAGTACTTC.

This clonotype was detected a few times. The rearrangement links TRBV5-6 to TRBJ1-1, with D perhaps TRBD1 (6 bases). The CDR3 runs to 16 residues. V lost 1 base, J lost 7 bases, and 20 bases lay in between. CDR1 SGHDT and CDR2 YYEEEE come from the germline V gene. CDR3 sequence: CASSLNFGQGISEAFF. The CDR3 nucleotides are TGTGCCAGCAGCTTGAATTTCGGGCAGGGGATAAGTGAAGCTTTCTTT.

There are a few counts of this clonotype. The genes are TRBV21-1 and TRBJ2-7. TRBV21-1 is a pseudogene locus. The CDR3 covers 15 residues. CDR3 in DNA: TGTGCCAGCAGCGCCTCGTACCCCAGAGCCTACGAGCAGTACTTC. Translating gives CASSASYPRAYEQYF.

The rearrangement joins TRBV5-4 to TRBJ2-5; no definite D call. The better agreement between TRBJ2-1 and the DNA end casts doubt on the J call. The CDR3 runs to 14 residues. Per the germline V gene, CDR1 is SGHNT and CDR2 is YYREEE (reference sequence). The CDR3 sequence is CASHETPTYNEQFF. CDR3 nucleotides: TGTGCCAGCCACGAAACACCGACCTACAATGAGCAGTTCTTC.

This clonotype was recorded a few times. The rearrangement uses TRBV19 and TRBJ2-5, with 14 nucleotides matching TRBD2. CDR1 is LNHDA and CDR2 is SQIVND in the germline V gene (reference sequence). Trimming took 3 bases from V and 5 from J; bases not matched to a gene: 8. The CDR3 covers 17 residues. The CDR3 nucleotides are TGTGCCAGTAGTATTTCGGGGACTAGCGGGAGAAAGGAGACCCAGTACTTC. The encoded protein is CASSISGTSGRKETQYF.

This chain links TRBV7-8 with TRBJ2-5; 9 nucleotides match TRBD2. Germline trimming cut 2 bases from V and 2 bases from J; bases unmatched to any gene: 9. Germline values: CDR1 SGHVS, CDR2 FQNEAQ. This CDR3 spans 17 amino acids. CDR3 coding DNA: TGTGCCAGCAGCTTAATGGGCCTAGCGGGACTTCAAGAGACCCAGTACTTC. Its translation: CASSLMGLAGLQETQYF.

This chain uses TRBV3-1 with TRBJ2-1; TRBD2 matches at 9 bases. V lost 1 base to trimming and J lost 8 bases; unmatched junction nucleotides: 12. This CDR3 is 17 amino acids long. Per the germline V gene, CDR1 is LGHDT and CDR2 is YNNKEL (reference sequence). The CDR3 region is CASSQGKPGGGADEQFF. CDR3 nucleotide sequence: TGTGCCAGCAGCCAAGGGAAGCCGGGCGGGGGGGCTGATGAGCAGTTCTTC.

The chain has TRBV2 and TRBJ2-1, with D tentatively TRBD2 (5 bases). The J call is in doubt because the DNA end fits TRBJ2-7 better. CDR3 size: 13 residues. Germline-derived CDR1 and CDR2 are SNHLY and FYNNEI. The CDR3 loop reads CASRRRLTYEQYF. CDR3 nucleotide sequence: TGTGCCAGCAGAAGGAGGCTAACCTACGAGCAGTACTTC.

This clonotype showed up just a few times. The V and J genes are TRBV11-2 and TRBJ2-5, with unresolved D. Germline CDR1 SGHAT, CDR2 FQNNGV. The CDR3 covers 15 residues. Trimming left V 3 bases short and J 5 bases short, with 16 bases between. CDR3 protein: CASSFGPGFGETQYF. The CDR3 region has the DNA TGTGCCAGCAGCTTCGGACCAGGTTTCGGGGAGACCCAGTACTTC.

The CDR3 loop reads CASSLQRGVSYEQYF. The CDR3 DNA is TGTGCCAGCAGCCTCCAGCGGGGGGTCTCCTACGAGCAGTACTTC. The genes are TRBV7-2 and TRBJ2-7, with 9 bases that match TRBD2. The V and J ends lost 5 bases and 0 bases, in that order; junction bases with no gene match: 5. The CDR3 sequence is 15 residues long. Germline CDR1 reads SGHTA; CDR2 reads FQGNSA.

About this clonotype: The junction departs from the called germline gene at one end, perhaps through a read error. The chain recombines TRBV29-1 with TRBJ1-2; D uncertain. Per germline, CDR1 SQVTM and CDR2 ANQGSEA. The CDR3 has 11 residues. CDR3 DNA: TGCAGCGATTCAGCGGACTATGGCTATACCTTC. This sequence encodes CSDSADYGYTF.

The chain's CDR3 is CATSRAVSSGSYLTQYF. The CDR3 coding sequence is TGTGCCACCAGCAGAGCGGTCAGTAGCGGAAGCTACCTAACCCAGTACTTC. This chain uses TRBV15 with TRBJ2-1; weak D call: TRBD2 (6 bases). The DNA end is a closer match to TRBJ2-5, so the J assignment may be wrong. Germline CDR1 and CDR2: LNHNV and YYDKDF (reference sequence). The CDR3 loop spans 17 amino acids.

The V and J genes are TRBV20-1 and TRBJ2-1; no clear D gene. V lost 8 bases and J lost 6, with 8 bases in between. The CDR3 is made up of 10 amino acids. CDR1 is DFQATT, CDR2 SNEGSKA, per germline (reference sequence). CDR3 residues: CSHSRNEQFF. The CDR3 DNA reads TGCAGTCACAGCCGCAATGAGCAGTTCTTC.

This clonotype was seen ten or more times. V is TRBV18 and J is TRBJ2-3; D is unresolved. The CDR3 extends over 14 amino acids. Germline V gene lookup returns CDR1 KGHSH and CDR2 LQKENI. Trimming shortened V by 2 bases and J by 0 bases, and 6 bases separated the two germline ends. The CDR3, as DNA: TGTGCCAGCTCACCAACAAGTAGCACAGATACGCAGTATTTT. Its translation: CASSPTSSTDTQYF.

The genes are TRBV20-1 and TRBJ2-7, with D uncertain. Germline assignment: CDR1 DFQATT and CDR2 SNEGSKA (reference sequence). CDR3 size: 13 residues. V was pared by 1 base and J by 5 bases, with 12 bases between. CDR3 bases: TGCAGTGCTAGAGCAAATCCCCGGGACGAGCAGTACTTC. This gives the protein CSARANPRDEQYF.

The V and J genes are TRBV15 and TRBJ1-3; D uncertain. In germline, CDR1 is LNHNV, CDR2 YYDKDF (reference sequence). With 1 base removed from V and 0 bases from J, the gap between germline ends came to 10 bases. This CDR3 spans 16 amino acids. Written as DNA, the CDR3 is TGTGCCACCAGCAGAGTCCCCGGCCTCTCTGGAAACACCATATATTTT. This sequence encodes CATSRVPGLSGNTIYF.

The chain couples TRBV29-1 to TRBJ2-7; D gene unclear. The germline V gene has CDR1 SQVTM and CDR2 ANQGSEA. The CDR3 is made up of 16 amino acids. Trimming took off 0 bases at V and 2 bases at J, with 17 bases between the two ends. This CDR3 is CSVEDLGKGPTYEQYF. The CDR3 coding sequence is TGCAGCGTTGAAGATCTTGGTAAGGGTCCTACCTACGAGCAGTACTTC.

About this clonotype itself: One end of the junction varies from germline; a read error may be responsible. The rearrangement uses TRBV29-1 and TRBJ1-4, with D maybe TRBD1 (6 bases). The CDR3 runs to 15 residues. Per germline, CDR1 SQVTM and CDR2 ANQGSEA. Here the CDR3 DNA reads TGCAGCGTTGAAGATCCGGGGGCAGCTAATGAAAAACTGTGTTTT. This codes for CSVEDPGAANEKLCF.

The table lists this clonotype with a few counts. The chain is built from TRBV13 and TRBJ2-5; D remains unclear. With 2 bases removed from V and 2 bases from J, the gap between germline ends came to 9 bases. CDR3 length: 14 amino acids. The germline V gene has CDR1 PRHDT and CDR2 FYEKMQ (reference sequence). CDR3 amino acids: CASSLPVMQETQYF. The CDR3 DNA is TGTGCCAGCAGCTTACCGGTGATGCAAGAGACCCAGTACTTC. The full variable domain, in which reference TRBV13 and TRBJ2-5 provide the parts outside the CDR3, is AAGVIQSPRHLIKEKRETATLKCYPIPRHDTVYWYQQGPGQDPQFLISFYEKMQSDKGSIPDRFSAQQFSDYHSELNMSSLELGDSALYFCASSLPVMQETQYFGPGTRLLVL.

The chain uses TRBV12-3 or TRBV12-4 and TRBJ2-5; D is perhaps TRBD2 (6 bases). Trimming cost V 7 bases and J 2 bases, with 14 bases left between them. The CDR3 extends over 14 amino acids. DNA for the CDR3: TGTGCCAGCATCGGAGGGTACAGACAAGAGACCCAGTACTTC. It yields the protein CASIGGYRQETQYF.